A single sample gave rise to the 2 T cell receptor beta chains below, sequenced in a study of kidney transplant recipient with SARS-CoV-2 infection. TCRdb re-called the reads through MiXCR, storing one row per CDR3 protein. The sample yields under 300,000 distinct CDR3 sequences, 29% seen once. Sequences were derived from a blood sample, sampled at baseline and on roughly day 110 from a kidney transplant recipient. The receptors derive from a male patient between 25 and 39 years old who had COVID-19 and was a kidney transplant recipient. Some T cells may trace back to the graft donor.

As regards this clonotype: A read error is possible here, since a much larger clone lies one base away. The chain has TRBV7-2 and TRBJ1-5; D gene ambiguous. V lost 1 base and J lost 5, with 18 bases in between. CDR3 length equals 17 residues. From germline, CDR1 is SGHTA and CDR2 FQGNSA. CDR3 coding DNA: TGTGCCAGCAGCTTAGTCCCCCGGGAGGAACCTTATCAGCCCCAGCATTTT. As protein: CASSLVPREEPYQPQHF.

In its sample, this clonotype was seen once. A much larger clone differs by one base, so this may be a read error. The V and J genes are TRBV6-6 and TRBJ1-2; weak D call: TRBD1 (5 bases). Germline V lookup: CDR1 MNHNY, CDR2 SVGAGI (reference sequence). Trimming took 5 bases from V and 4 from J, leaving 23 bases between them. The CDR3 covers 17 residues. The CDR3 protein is CASSESLGGGKTYGYTF. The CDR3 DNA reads TGTGCCAGCAGTGAATCTCTAGGTGGGGGAAAGACCTATGGCTACACCTTC.